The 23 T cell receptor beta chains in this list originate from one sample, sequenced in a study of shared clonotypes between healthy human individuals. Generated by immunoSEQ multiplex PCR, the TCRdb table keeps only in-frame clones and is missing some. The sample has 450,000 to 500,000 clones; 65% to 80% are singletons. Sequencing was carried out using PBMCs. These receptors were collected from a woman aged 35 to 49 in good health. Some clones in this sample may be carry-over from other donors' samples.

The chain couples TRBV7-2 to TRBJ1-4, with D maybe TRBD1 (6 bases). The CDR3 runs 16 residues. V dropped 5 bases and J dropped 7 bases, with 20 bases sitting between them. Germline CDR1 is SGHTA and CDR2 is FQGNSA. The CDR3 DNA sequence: TGTGCCAGCAGCCCCGGAGGGGGTACAGCGGGTGAAAAACTGTTTTTT. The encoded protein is CASSPGGGTAGEKLFF.

CDR3 in amino acids: CASSQDLGQGGPPYEQYF. The CDR3 nucleotides are TGTGCCAGCAGCCAAGATTTGGGACAGGGTGGCCCTCCCTACGAGCAGTACTTC. The rearrangement joins TRBV14 to TRBJ2-7, with 9 bases aligning to TRBD1. The V segment lost 0 bases and the J segment 2 bases; nucleotides outside the gene matches: 11. The CDR3 has 18 residues. CDR1 and CDR2 (germline): SGHDN, FVKESK.

The CDR3 bases are TGTGCCGGAGAGTTGACACCTCACTATGGCTACACCTTC. Amino acids: CAGELTPHYGYTF. The J gene is TRBJ1-2, the V gene TRBV19; D remains ambiguous. CDR1 and CDR2 (germline): LNHDA, SQIVND (reference sequence). CDR3 length: 13 residues. V was cut by 11 bases and J by 3 bases, with 16 bases left in between.

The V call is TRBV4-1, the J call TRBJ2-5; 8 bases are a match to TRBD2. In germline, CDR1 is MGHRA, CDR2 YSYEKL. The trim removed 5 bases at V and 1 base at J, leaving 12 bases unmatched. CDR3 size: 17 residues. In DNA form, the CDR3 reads TGCGCCAGCAGCAAACGCCCCAGCGGGAGTCCCCAAGAGACCCAGTACTTC. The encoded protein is CASSKRPSGSPQETQYF.

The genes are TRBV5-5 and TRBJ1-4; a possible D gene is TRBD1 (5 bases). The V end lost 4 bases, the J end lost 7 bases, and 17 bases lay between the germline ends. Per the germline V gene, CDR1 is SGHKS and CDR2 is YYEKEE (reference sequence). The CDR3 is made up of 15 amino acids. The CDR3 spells CASSRSGQEGEKLFF. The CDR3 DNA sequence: TGTGCCAGCAGCCGGTCAGGGCAAGAAGGTGAAAAACTGTTTTTT. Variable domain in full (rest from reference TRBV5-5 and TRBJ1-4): DAGVTQSPTHLIKTRGQQVTLRCSPISGHKSVSWYQQVLGQGPQFIFQYYEKEERGRGNFPDRFSARQFPNYSSELNVNALLLGDSALYLCASSRSGQEGEKLFFGSGTQLSVL.

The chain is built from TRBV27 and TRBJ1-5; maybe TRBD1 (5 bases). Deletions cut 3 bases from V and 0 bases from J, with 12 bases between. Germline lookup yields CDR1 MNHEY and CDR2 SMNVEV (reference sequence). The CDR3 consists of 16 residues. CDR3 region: CASSLSGVDSNQPQHF. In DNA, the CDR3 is TGTGCCAGCAGTTTGTCGGGGGTGGATAGCAATCAGCCCCAGCATTTT.

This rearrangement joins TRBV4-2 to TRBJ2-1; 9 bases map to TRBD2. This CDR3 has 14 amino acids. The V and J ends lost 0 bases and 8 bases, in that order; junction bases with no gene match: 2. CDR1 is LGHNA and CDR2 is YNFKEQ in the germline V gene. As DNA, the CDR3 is TGTGCCAGCAGCCAAGATTTAGCGGGGGATGAGCAGTTCTTC. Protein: CASSQDLAGDEQFF.

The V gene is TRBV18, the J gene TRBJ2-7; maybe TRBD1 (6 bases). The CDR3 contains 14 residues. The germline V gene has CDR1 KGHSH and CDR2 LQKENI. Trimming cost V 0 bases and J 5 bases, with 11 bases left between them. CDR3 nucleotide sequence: TGTGCCAGCTCACCACCGAGCAGGGGCCACGAGCAGTACTTC. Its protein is CASSPPSRGHEQYF.

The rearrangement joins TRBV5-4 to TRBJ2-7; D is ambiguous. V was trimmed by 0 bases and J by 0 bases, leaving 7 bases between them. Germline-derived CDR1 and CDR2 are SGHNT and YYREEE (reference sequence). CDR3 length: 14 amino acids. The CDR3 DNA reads TGTGCCAGCAGCTTGGGACATACCTCCTACGAGCAGTACTTC. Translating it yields CASSLGHTSYEQYF.

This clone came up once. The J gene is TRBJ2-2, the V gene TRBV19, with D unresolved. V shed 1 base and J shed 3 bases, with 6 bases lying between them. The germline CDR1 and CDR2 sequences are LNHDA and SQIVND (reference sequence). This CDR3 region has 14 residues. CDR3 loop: CASSIGPDTGELFF. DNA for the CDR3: TGTGCCAGTAGTATAGGGCCGGACACCGGGGAGCTGTTTTTT.

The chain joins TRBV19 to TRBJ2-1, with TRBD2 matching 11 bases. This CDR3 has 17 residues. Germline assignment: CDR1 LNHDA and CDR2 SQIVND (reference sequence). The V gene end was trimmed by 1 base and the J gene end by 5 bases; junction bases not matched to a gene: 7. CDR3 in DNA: TGTGCCAGTAGTATAGTGGGTAGCGGGAGGGCCCACAATGAGCAGTTCTTC. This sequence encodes CASSIVGSGRAHNEQFF.

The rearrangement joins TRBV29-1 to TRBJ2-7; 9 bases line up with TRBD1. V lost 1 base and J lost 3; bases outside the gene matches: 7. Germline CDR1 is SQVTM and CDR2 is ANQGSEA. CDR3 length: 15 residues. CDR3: CSVEGTGTGFYEQYF. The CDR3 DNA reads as TGCAGCGTTGAAGGTACCGGGACAGGGTTCTACGAGCAGTACTTC.

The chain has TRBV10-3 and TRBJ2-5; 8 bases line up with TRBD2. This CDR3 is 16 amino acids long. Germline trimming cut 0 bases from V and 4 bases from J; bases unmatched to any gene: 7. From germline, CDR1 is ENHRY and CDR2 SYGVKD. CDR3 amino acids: CAISESGAGGGETQYF. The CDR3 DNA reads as TGTGCCATCAGTGAGTCGGGGGCGGGAGGCGGAGAGACCCAGTACTTC.

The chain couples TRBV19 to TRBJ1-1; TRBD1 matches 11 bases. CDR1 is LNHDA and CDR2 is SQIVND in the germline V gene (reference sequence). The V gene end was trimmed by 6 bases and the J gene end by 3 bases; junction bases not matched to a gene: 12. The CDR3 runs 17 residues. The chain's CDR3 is CASSRRTGGAGDTEAFF. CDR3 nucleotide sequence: TGTGCCAGTAGCCGTCGGACAGGGGGCGCGGGGGACACTGAAGCTTTCTTT.

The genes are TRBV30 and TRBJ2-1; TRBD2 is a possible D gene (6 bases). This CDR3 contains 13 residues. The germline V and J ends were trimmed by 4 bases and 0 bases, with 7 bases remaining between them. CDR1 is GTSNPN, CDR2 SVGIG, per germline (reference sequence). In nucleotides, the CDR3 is TGTGCCTGGACTAGCGACTCCTACAATGAGCAGTTCTTC. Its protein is CAWTSDSYNEQFF.

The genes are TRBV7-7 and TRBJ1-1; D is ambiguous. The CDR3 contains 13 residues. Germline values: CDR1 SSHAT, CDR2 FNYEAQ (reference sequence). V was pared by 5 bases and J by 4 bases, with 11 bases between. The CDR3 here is CASSPTLGTEAFF. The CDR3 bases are TGTGCCAGCAGCCCGACTTTGGGCACTGAAGCTTTCTTT.

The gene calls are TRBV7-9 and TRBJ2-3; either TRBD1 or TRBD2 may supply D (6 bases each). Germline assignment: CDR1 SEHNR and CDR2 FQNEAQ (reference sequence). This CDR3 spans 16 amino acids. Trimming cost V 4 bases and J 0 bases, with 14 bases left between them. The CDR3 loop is CASSSTGTLSTDTQYF. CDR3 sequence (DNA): TGTGCCAGCAGCTCCACAGGGACTCTTAGCACAGATACGCAGTATTTT.

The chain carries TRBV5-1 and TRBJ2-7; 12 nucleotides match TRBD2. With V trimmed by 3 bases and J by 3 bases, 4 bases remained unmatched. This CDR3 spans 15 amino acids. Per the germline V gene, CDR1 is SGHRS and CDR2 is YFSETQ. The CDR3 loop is CASSSTSGRGYEQYF. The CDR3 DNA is TGCGCCAGCAGCTCGACTAGCGGGAGAGGCTACGAGCAGTACTTC.

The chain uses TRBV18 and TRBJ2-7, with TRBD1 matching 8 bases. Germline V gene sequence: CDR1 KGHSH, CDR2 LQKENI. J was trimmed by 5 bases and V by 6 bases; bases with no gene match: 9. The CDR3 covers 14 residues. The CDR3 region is CASSQNRGEDEQYF. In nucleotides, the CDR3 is TGTGCCAGCTCCCAGAACAGGGGGGAAGACGAGCAGTACTTC.

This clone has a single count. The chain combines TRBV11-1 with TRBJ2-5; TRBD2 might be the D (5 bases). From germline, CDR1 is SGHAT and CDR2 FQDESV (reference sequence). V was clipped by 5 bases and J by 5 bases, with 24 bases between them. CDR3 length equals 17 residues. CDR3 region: CASSPERQRVFRETQYF. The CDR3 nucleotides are TGTGCCAGCAGCCCAGAGCGTCAGAGGGTGTTCCGGGAGACCCAGTACTTC.

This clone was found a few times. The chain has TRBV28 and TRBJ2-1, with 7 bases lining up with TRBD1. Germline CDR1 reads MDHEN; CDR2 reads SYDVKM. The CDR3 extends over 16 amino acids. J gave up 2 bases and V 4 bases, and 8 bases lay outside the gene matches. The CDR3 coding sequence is TGTGCCAGCAGTTCACTCGACAGGGCGGCCTACAATGAGCAGTTCTTC. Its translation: CASSSLDRAAYNEQFF.

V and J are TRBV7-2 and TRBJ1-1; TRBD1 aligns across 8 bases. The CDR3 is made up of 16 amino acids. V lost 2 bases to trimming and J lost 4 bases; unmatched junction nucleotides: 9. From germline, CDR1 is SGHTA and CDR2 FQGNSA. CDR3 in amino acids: CASSLSPQGEGTEAFF. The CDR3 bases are TGTGCCAGCAGCTTATCTCCACAGGGGGAGGGCACTGAAGCTTTCTTT.

The CDR3 is CASRGLTVTADTQYF. CDR3 DNA sequence: TGTGCCAGCAGGGGACTCACCGTGACCGCAGATACGCAGTATTTT. The chain is built from TRBV2 and TRBJ2-3; D might be TRBD2 (6 bases). From germline, CDR1 is SNHLY and CDR2 FYNNEI. The ends were cut back, 6 bases at V and 4 bases at J, with 17 bases in the middle. There are 15 residues in the CDR3. Full variable domain (outside the CDR3, taken from reference TRBV2 and TRBJ2-3): EPEVTQTPSHQVTQMGQEVILRCVPISNHLYFYWYRQILGQKVEFLVSFYNNEISEKSEIFDDQFSVERPDGSNFTLKIRSTKLEDSAMYFCASRGLTVTADTQYFGPGTRLTVL.